Sequencing of this T cell receptor beta chain was carried out in a study of blood T cell repertoires in COVID-19. Study at large: T cells, B-cell-depleted T cells, or PBMCs supplied cDNA or gDNA.

Germline V lookup: CDR1 DFQATT, CDR2 SNEGSKA (reference sequence). The ends lost 3 bases at V and 6 bases at J; junction bases unmatched: 10. The CDR3 is 16 residues long. Authors' data handling: Amplification of reference gene primers was used by the study to estimate nucleated cell counts. Repertoires were generated with immunoSEQ multiplex PCR, while TCRdb's copy carries only in-frame clones and drops some. V, J and clone size were drawn from that table, and D and trimming were deduced from the DNA. Seen here are about 43,000 clones, roughly 87% observed once, and the top ten hold just over 15%. The sequence was obtained from a man aged 55 to 70 with active COVID-19. The genes are TRBV20-1 and TRBJ2-1; 11 bases match TRBD2. The sequenced sample consisted of peripheral blood. The CDR3 protein is CSASTASGGRGNEQFF. In nucleotides, the CDR3 is TGCAGTGCTAGTACGGCTAGCGGGGGGCGGGGCAATGAGCAGTTCTTC.